This TCR beta chain is from a study of cytomegalovirus exposure and HLA in healthy donors (dated by TCRdb to about 2017). A note on the overall study: An earlier analysis of approximately 590 of the donors reported approximately 290 Gb of sequence data and 100 million to 140 million unique TCR beta sequences from approximately 180 million T cells. An early release covering roughly 640 HLA-typed donors comprised approximately 290 gigabases of sequencing data and approximately 85 million unique TCR sequences. Of the 350 to 400 genotyped donors, roughly 85% fell in the genetic ancestry cluster associated with self-reported Caucasian donors. The study aimed to test whether cataloging public T cell receptors could reveal signatures of past pathogen exposure. The study profiled the T cell repertoires of approximately 700 subjects by immunosequencing and related them to cytomegalovirus serostatus. A separate validation cohort of roughly 110 different subjects was used in addition to the roughly 640-subject first cohort. High-throughput TCR immunosequencing, statistical association of individual TCRs with disease status, and machine learning were combined to predict cytomegalovirus infection status. In a later analysis, previously published TCR beta repertoires from 670 or so donors were re-analyzed and high-resolution HLA genotyping was added so that TCR occurrence patterns could be studied. Rather than using new phenotypic data, the later analysis identified candidate immune exposures from TCR beta sequences and from how often those sequences occurred across donors. An earlier analysis of 587 of the donors applied high-throughput TCR beta sequencing to assess whether each TCR beta V gene segment acted as functional or pseudogenic. Alongside the repertoire data, information on donor age, sex, ethnicity and CMV serostatus was compiled. In a later genetic analysis, genome-wide SNP genotypes for about 55% of the roughly 700 donors were used, and that subset was treated as a discovery cohort. All discovery cohort repertoires had been generated on a single sequencing platform. HLA typing included class I and class II loci at four-digit resolution. The number of typed donors differed by locus: about 629-630 for A, B, C, DRB1 and DQB1; approximately 530 for DQA1; approximately 600 for DPA1; and some 470 for DPB1. A handful of DR-DQ haplotypes were handled as single units for association and clustering because linkage in the cohort was strong. Across 300 to 400 genotyped donors of the cohort, an average of approximately 240,000 unique TCR beta nucleotide sequences per donor were sequenced, and approximately 17% of those sequences were non-productive. Beyond this particular receptor, the publication reports: Presence/absence analyses assumed roughly uniform sequencing depth across donors, an assumption that may not hold. Some IMGT-functional V segments, including TRBV6-2 and TRBV6-3, could not be distinguished by the 87-base-pair reads and were therefore excluded. Most CMV-associated TCR beta chains appeared to be HLA-restricted in a later analysis, and the HLA associations seemed to be driven largely by CMV exposure. In the study, approximately 160 TCR beta chains were listed as associated with cytomegalovirus. A further reported finding was that TCR beta sequences accurately predicted the HLA-A and HLA-B alleles for most subjects in the first cohort. Because counts were too low, more than 15 rarely observed V segments, including chromosome 9 orphons, were left out of the earlier analysis of a few hundred of the donors. When HLA alleles, especially DR and DQ, strongly co-occurred, attributing TCR associations to individual alleles was difficult. A later genetic analysis reported fewer N-insertions in productive TCRs among donors in an Asian-associated ancestry cluster than the roughly 700-donor mean. Most TCR sequences were observed very rarely across donors, whereas some public TCRs were present in many individuals. A cluster of highly shared sequence variants was judged likely to represent a technical artifact of the sequencing pipeline. According to a later analysis, TCR association rates differed among HLA loci, with DRB1 alleles showing the most associated TCRs and HLA-C alleles showing the fewest. In an earlier analysis of approximately 590 of the donors, most TCR beta V segments were observed in productive rearrangements about 90% or about 30% of the time, broadly matching IMGT annotations. In a later analysis, HLA-associated TCR beta chains were found to be more clonally expanded and to have lower generation probabilities than equally common non-associated chains. HLA typing was unavailable for some donors at each locus, so association tests used only the typed subset. This cohort had only TCR beta chains sequenced, and the lack of alpha or paired-chain data limited which features could be detected. For the cohort, immune exposure information was limited to CMV serostatus. The classifier was reported to diagnose cytomegalovirus status with high specificity and sensitivity in both the original and validation cohorts. In vitro tests confirmed that a few of the cytomegalovirus-associated TCR beta chains recognize cytomegalovirus antigens. In a later analysis, 16,951 TCR beta sequences were associated with specific HLA alleles at a false discovery rate of 0.05. Correlated functional status among segregating V segments might reflect linkage disequilibrium, but an unknown experimental factor could not be ruled out. Several of the top co-occurrence clusters appeared to be linked to parvovirus B19, influenza, CMV and Epstein-Barr virus, according to a later analysis. It was suggested by the authors that the approach could potentially be generalized to other disease states and immunological phenotypes. In a later genetic analysis, a missense DCLRE1C variant was associated with V-gene and J-gene trimming of TCR beta chains, and the association was replicated in an independent cohort.

The CDR3 goes from the cysteine to the phenylalanine over 16 residues. CDR3 DNA is the only sequence kept; it has 48 bases, read in frame from the first base. Trimming accounts for 5 bases at V and 2 bases at J, while the number of junction bases matched to no gene is 10. The germline V gene (reference sequence) gives CDR1 as SEHNR and CDR2 as FQNEAQ. Receptors were amplified or captured by the immunoSEQ multiplex PCR assay. For the multiplex PCR, a mixture combining 60 forward primers for TCR Vbeta segments and 13 reverse primers for TCR Jbeta segments was used. The CDR3 region of rearranged TCR beta genes was amplified from genomic DNA by a multiplex PCR assay. The Illumina HiSeq System was used to sequence the amplified TCR beta libraries as 87-base-pair reads. In the paper's pipeline: A later analysis tallied 75 million to 95 million unique TCR beta chains across the approximately 670 repertoires, and some 12 million of those chains were shared by two or more donors. Raw reads were error-corrected and collapsed into unique sequences by a nearest-neighbor algorithm in which closely related sequences were merged to remove PCR and sequencing errors. V, D and J gene segments were assigned by aligning CDR3 sequences to IMGT reference sequences. For a sequence to be retained, a match of at least six nucleotides to both a V gene segment and a J gene segment was required. A rearrangement counted as productive if the CDR3 had no stop codons and remained in frame with V and J, and every other rearrangement counted as non-productive. Following IMGT convention, CDR3 was defined as the stretch from the second conserved V-encoded cysteine up to the conserved J-encoded phenylalanine. In an earlier analysis of approximately 590 of the donors, sequences lacking an unambiguous match to a single V gene segment were excluded. An earlier analysis of a few hundred of the donors classified V segments as functional when productive rearrangements were above 56.7% and as segregating when the standard deviation between donors was above 5%. A statistical classification framework was built for diagnosing cytomegalovirus status from the catalog of TCR beta chain sequences. A later analysis assigned V and J genes by comparing TCR nucleotide sequences with IMGT/GENE-DB human TR gene sequences. A later analysis assigned CDR3 sequences and most-parsimonious VDJ recombination scenarios with the TCRdist pipeline. In a later analysis, every TCR beta chain was defined by the combination of its CDR3 amino acid sequence and its V-gene family, and reads without a unique V-gene family were dropped. As a way to deal with suspected cross-contamination and a sequencing artifact, a later analysis dropped roughly 620 nucleotide sequences that were highly shared and had low generation probability. In a later analysis, a clonal expansion index for each public chain was calculated from normalized within-repertoire ranks of inferred template counts. In a later analysis, generation probabilities were computed using a VDJ recombination model fitted to out-of-frame rearrangements, and the results were checked against IGoR. In a later analysis, TCR-TCR, TCR-HLA and TCR-CMV co-occurrence was scored with hypergeometric tests, and a repertoire-size bias correction was applied to TCR pairs. To estimate false discovery rates, a later analysis permuted the HLA or CMV assignments 20 times. In a later analysis, co-occurring TCRs were grouped using DBSCAN, with TCRdist sequence similarity added in when clustering inside HLA-allele-positive subsets. For co-occurrence clustering, repertoires with fewer than 30,000 or more than 120,000 public chains were excluded, along with five repertoires with anomalous nucleotide sharing. Not all clones reach the TCRdb copy of this immuneACCESS table, which keeps in-frame sequences only. Checked studies attribute under half of the gap to unresolved V genes and leave the rest unexplained. That table supplies the V and J calls and clone size; D and trimming were determined from the DNA. The sample yields around 150,000 clones; around 69% were counted once. Clones ranked in the top ten supply 2.5% to 3% of the sample.

The cohort comprised 550 to 700 healthy bone marrow donors. Cohort members were all nominally healthy when sampled, although unrecorded immune exposures were likely present. The donor was CMV seronegative and was included in the group of about 400 seronegative cohort members. Each donor provided a peripheral blood sample, and peripheral blood mononuclear cells were used for TCR beta sequencing. The Qiagen DNeasy Blood Extraction Kit was used to extract genomic DNA from the blood cell samples. In the case of this clone: Its cognate antigen has yet to be identified. Per-base quality was not reported, and no clone a single base away is much larger than it.

The V and J segments used are TRBV7-9 and TRBJ1-1, with 8 bases matching TRBD1. The sequence came from a woman aged 30 to 39 in good health and CMV-seronegative. The sequencing input was PBMCs. The nucleotides are TGTGCCAGCAGCACGACAGGGGACGGAGCAAACACTGAAGCTTTCTTT. Its translation is CASSTTGDGANTEAFF. Extended through the reference TRBV7-9 and TRBJ1-1 proteins, this CDR3 yields the full variable domain: DTGVSQNPRHKITKRGQNVTFRCDPISEHNRLYWYRQTLGQGPEFLTYFQNEAQLEKSRLLSDRFSAERPKGSFSTLEIQRTEQGDSAMYLCASSTTGDGANTEAFFGQGTRLTVV.